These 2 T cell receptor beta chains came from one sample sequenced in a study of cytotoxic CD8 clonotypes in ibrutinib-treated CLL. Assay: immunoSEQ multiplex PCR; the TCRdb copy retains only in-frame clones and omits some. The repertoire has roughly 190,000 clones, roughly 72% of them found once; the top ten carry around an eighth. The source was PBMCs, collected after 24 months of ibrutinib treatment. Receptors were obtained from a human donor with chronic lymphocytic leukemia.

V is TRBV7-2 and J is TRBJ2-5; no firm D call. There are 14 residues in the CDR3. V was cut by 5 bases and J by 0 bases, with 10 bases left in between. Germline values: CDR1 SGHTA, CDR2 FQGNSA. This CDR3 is CASSKDTNQETQYF. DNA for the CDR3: TGTGCCAGCAGCAAAGACACCAACCAAGAGACCCAGTACTTC.

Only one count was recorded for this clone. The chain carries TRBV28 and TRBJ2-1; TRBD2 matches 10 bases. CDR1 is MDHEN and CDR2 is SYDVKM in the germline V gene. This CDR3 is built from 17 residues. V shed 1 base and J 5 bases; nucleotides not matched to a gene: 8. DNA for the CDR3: TGTGCCAGCAGTTTATTCCTAGCGGGAGTTGTCCACAATGAGCAGTTCTTC. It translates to CASSLFLAGVVHNEQFF.